One and the same sample provided the 28 T cell receptor beta chains below, sequenced in a study of cytomegalovirus exposure and HLA in healthy donors. Sequencing was performed with immunoSEQ multiplex PCR; in TCRdb, only in-frame clones are kept and a portion is missing. The sample consists of about 79,000 clones, 90% to 95% of them appearing once. Sequencing was carried out using PBMCs. Every receptor here comes from a woman in her 30s in good health and CMV-seronegative.

The rearrangement joins TRBV5-5 to TRBJ2-3, with 7 bases aligning to TRBD1. This CDR3 comprises 16 residues. Germline-derived CDR1 and CDR2 are SGHKS and YYEKEE (reference sequence). The ends lost 0 bases at V and 6 bases at J; junction bases unmatched: 10. The CDR3 here is CASSLGRGLRGDTQYF. The CDR3 DNA reads as TGTGCCAGCAGCTTGGGTAGGGGGCTCCGAGGGGATACGCAGTATTTT. Complete variable domain (other parts from reference TRBV5-5 and TRBJ2-3): DAGVTQSPTHLIKTRGQQVTLRCSPISGHKSVSWYQQVLGQGPQFIFQYYEKEERGRGNFPDRFSARQFPNYSSELNVNALLLGDSALYLCASSLGRGLRGDTQYFGPGTRLTVL.

V and J are TRBV4-2 and TRBJ2-5, with 9 bases fitting TRBD2. The V segment lost 0 bases and the J segment 4 bases; nucleotides outside the gene matches: 15. There are 19 residues in the CDR3. Germline V lookup: CDR1 LGHNA, CDR2 YNFKEQ. CDR3 DNA sequence: TGTGCCAGCAGCCAAGATACGTTAGGGGGCGGGAGGGCCCCAGAGACCCAGTACTTC. It encodes CASSQDTLGGGRAPETQYF.

The J gene is TRBJ1-4, the V gene TRBV4-1; 8 nucleotides line up with TRBD1. The V and J ends lost 2 bases and 7 bases, in that order; junction bases with no gene match: 9. CDR3 length: 16 amino acids. Germline CDR1 and CDR2: MGHRA and YSYEKL. The CDR3 loop reads CASSQPGTGKREKLFF. Written as DNA, the CDR3 is TGCGCCAGCAGCCAACCCGGGACAGGTAAACGTGAAAAACTGTTTTTT.

V and J are TRBV21-1 and TRBJ2-1; the listed D gene, TRBD2, was not tested against the DNA. TRBV21-1 is a recognized pseudogene. There are 21 residues in the CDR3. The CDR3 region has the DNA TGTGCCAGCAGCAAATGTCGTGGCCGACTAGCGGGAGAGGTATCCTACAATGAGCAGTTCTTC. This encodes CASSKCRGRLAGEVSYNEQFF.

V and J are TRBV10-2 and TRBJ2-7, with a tentative D call TRBD2 (6 bases). CDR1 is WSHSY and CDR2 is SAAADI in the germline V gene. The CDR3 is 15 residues long. Trimming removed 7 bases from V and 5 bases from J, with 21 bases in between. The CDR3 bases are TGCGCCAGCATCCCCGGGACTCCCGGCGGAAACGAGCAGTACTTC. This sequence encodes CASIPGTPGGNEQYF.

V gene TRBV10-3 combines with J gene TRBJ2-5, with no clear D. V was clipped by 1 base and J by 4 bases, with 7 bases between them. This CDR3 comprises 13 residues. The germline V gene has CDR1 ENHRY and CDR2 SYGVKD. The CDR3 DNA sequence: TGTGCCATCAGTGAGTTTGTAGCAGAGACCCAGTACTTC. Its translation is CAISEFVAETQYF.

This sequence joins TRBV28 and TRBJ1-2; possible D gene TRBD1, 6 bases. Per the germline V gene, CDR1 is MDHEN and CDR2 is SYDVKM. The CDR3 consists of 14 residues. Trimming took off 10 bases at V and 4 bases at J, with 19 bases between the two ends. The CDR3: CATKTGTYGYGYTF. DNA for the CDR3: TGTGCCACAAAAACAGGGACCTACGGCTATGGCTACACCTTC.

V is TRBV19 and J is TRBJ2-7; 12 bases are a match to TRBD2. Germline V lookup: CDR1 LNHDA, CDR2 SQIVND (reference sequence). This CDR3 comprises 14 residues. With 5 bases clipped from V and 3 bases from J, the junction kept 2 bases outside the gene matches. The CDR3 DNA reads as TGTGCCAGTAGTCGGACTAGCGGGATCTACGAGCAGTACTTC. Amino acid sequence: CASSRTSGIYEQYF. The whole variable domain, filled in from reference TRBV19 and TRBJ2-7, reads DGGITQSPKYLFRKEGQNVTLSCEQNLNHDAMYWYRQDPGQGLRLIYYSQIVNDFQKGDIAEGYSVSREKKESFPLTVTSAQKNPTAFYLCASSRTSGIYEQYFGPGTRLTVT.

J is TRBJ1-1 and V is TRBV2; D might be TRBD1 (6 bases). The CDR3 sequence is 17 residues long. Between the trimmed V and J ends, which lost 4 bases and 1 base, there was a span of 19 bases. Germline V gene sequence: CDR1 SNHLY, CDR2 FYNNEI. The CDR3 loop reads CASSVVTLGQRNTEAFF. In DNA form, the CDR3 reads TGTGCCAGCAGTGTGGTAACGTTAGGACAGCGGAACACTGAAGCTTTCTTT.

This chain connects TRBV11-2 to TRBJ1-5, with TRBD1 as a possible D gene (5 bases). CDR3 size: 12 residues. Looked up from germline, CDR1 is SGHAT and CDR2 is FQNNGV. Trimming pared 4 bases from V and 5 bases from J, leaving 6 bases between. The CDR3 DNA is TGTGCCAGCAGCTACAGGCATCAGCCCCAGCATTTT. This translates into CASSYRHQPQHF.

The chain links TRBV4-2 to TRBJ2-5; 7 nucleotides align to TRBD1. CDR1 and CDR2 (germline): LGHNA, YNFKEQ. This CDR3 comprises 15 residues. After removal of 5 bases from V and 2 bases from J, the junction contained 8 bases not matched to a gene. CDR3 nucleotide sequence: TGTGCCAGCAGCACTCGGGACAGAGGTCAAGAGACCCAGTACTTC. The encoded protein is CASSTRDRGQETQYF.

This clone was detected once. The gene calls are TRBV30 and TRBJ2-1; 8 nucleotides line up with TRBD2. V was clipped by 5 bases and J by 4 bases; unmatched bases: 10. This CDR3 contains 15 residues. Germline CDR1 and CDR2: GTSNPN and SVGIG (reference sequence). The CDR3 DNA sequence: TGTGCCTGGCACTTAAGCGGGGGACGATACAATGAGCAGTTCTTC. Its protein product is CAWHLSGGRYNEQFF.

The V call is TRBV9, the J call TRBJ2-1; D possibly corresponds to TRBD2 (5 bases). This CDR3 has 15 amino acids. V was clipped by 0 bases and J by 2 bases, with 9 bases between them. In germline, CDR1 is SGDLS, CDR2 YYNGEE. The CDR3, as DNA: TGTGCCAGCAGCGTAGATCTAGCAACCTACAATGAGCAGTTCTTC. Its protein is CASSVDLATYNEQFF.

This chain joins TRBV7-2 and TRBJ1-3; the match to TRBD1 covers 9 bases. This CDR3 is built from 15 residues. Germline V CDR1 and CDR2: SGHTA, FQGNSA. Unmatched junction bases numbered 5, after V lost 6 bases and J lost 2 bases. The CDR3 loop reads CASSSQGAPGNTIYF. As DNA, the CDR3 is TGTGCCAGCAGTTCACAGGGGGCACCTGGAAACACCATATATTTT.

The J gene is TRBJ1-5, the V gene TRBV6-6, with a possible D match to TRBD1 (6 bases). The CDR3 extends over 13 amino acids. Germline values: CDR1 MNHNY, CDR2 SVGAGI (reference sequence). Trimming took off 6 bases at V and 3 bases at J, with 9 bases between the two ends. The CDR3 here is CASRRTVNQPQHF. CDR3 nucleotides: TGTGCCAGCAGACGGACAGTCAATCAGCCCCAGCATTTT.

This clone has more than one count but fewer than ten. V gene TRBV19 combines with J gene TRBJ1-5; D might be TRBD1 (6 bases). Trimming shortened V by 3 bases and J by 3 bases, and 15 bases separated the two germline ends. This CDR3 comprises 16 residues. CDR1 is LNHDA, CDR2 SQIVND, per germline (reference sequence). The CDR3 sequence: CASSIPLTGFNQPQHF. CDR3 in DNA: TGTGCCAGTAGTATCCCCCTGACAGGTTTCAATCAGCCCCAGCATTTT.

The J gene is TRBJ2-3, the V gene TRBV28, with TRBD2 matching over 8 bases. The junction had 23 bases not matched to a gene; V was cut back by 4 bases and J by 11 bases. Germline V gives CDR1 MDHEN, CDR2 SYDVKM. The CDR3 extends over 18 amino acids. CDR3 loop: CASSSRPRRSGGERRQYF. CDR3 coding DNA: TGTGCCAGCAGTTCCCGCCCGCGGCGGAGCGGGGGAGAGAGAAGGCAGTATTTT. The variable domain in full, with the rest retrieved from reference TRBV28 and TRBJ2-3, is DVKVTQSSRYLVKRTGEKVFLECVQDMDHENMFWYRQDPGLGLRLIYFSYDVKMKEKGDIPEGYSVSREKKERFSLILESASTNQTSMYLCASSSRPRRSGGERRQYFGPGTRLTVL.

This clone is a singleton in its sample. The CDR3 DNA is TGTGCCAGCAGCCTGGACAGGGACTATGGCTACACCTTC. Encoded protein: CASSLDRDYGYTF. This chain uses TRBV2 with TRBJ1-2; 8 bases are shared with TRBD1. The CDR3 sequence is 13 residues long. CDR1 is SNHLY, CDR2 FYNNEI, per germline. V lost 6 bases, J lost 3 bases, and 3 bases stayed unmatched.

V and J are TRBV29-1 and TRBJ2-5, with D possibly TRBD2 on 7 matching bases. Germline loops: CDR1 SQVTM, CDR2 ANQGSEA. The CDR3 sequence is 16 residues long. With 5 bases removed from V and 0 bases from J, the gap between germline ends came to 19 bases. In DNA, the CDR3 is TGCAGCGTTTCGGGGGGCCCAGGGTACTACCAAGAGACCCAGTACTTC. Its protein product is CSVSGGPGYYQETQYF.

J is TRBJ1-3 and V is TRBV5-1; D gene uncertain. Germline V lookup: CDR1 SGHRS, CDR2 YFSETQ. V was clipped by 3 bases and J by 0 bases, with 13 bases between them. The CDR3 extends over 16 amino acids. This chain's CDR3 is CASSSSTGLSGNTIYF. CDR3 nucleotide sequence: TGCGCCAGCAGCTCGTCGACGGGTCTCTCTGGAAACACCATATATTTT.

The V call is TRBV4-2, the J call TRBJ2-1, with 7 bases aligning to TRBD2. CDR3 length: 14 residues. The V gene end was trimmed by 4 bases and the J gene end by 3 bases; junction bases not matched to a gene: 3. Germline-derived CDR1 and CDR2 are LGHNA and YNFKEQ. In DNA, the CDR3 is TGTGCCAGCAGCCTAGAGCGGGGCTACAATGAGCAGTTCTTC. Translation gives CASSLERGYNEQFF.

This clone was seen once. V is TRBV5-4 and J is TRBJ1-2, with TRBD1 matching over 7 bases. In germline, CDR1 is SGHNT, CDR2 YYREEE (reference sequence). The trim removed 3 bases at V and 7 bases at J, leaving 6 bases unmatched. The CDR3 has 13 amino acids. The CDR3: CASSSGGFRGYTF. Written as DNA, the CDR3 is TGTGCCAGCAGCTCAGGGGGTTTCCGTGGCTACACCTTC. Combining the CDR3 with reference TRBV5-4 and TRBJ1-2 gives the whole variable domain ETGVTQSPTHLIKTRGQQVTLRCSSQSGHNTVSWYQQALGQGPQFIFQYYREEENGRGNFPPRFSGLQFPNYSSELNVNALELDDSALYLCASSSGGFRGYTFGSGTRLTVV.

The genes are TRBV2 and TRBJ1-3, with 11 bases identical to TRBD1. V was clipped by 8 bases and J by 7 bases; unmatched bases: 7. Germline V gene data show CDR1 as SNHLY and CDR2 as FYNNEI. The CDR3 consists of 14 residues. Here the CDR3 DNA reads TGTGCCAGCGGGGGGACAGGGGGAGCTAACACCATATATTTT. Translating it yields CASGGTGGANTIYF.

This chain uses TRBV9 with TRBJ2-1, with TRBD2 matching over 9 bases. V lost 4 bases and J lost 2; bases outside the gene matches: 16. This CDR3 contains 19 residues. Germline V gene data show CDR1 as SGDLS and CDR2 as YYNGEE. The CDR3 protein is CASSPYGKRGAKAYNEQFF. The CDR3 nucleotides read TGTGCCAGCAGCCCCTACGGGAAGCGGGGGGCTAAAGCCTACAATGAGCAGTTCTTC.

The V call is TRBV2, the J call TRBJ1-2; no reliable D call. From germline, CDR1 is SNHLY and CDR2 FYNNEI. Trimming removed 4 bases from V and 0 bases from J, with 12 bases in between. This CDR3 spans 15 amino acids. CDR3: CASSVVAATNYGYTF. Here the CDR3 DNA reads TGTGCCAGCAGTGTAGTAGCAGCAACTAACTATGGCTACACCTTC.

In DNA form, the CDR3 reads TGCGCCAGCAGCCACTTTAGCGGGAGCTCCTACAATGAGCAGTTCTTC. This gives the protein CASSHFSGSSYNEQFF. This chain links TRBV4-1 with TRBJ2-1; 9 bases are shared with TRBD2. This CDR3 is built from 16 residues. The germline CDR1 and CDR2 sequences are MGHRA and YSYEKL. J gave up 0 bases and V 3 bases, and 3 bases lay outside the gene matches.

The chain links TRBV5-1 to TRBJ1-6; D remains ambiguous. The CDR3 runs 14 residues. Trimming removed 5 bases at V and 7 bases at J, with 13 bases between. The V gene's germline CDR1 is SGHRS and CDR2 YFSETQ. CDR3 sequence reads: CASRIGEGNSPLHF. CDR3 DNA: TGCGCCAGCAGAATCGGTGAGGGAAATTCACCCCTCCACTTT.

This sequence joins TRBV19 and TRBJ2-2, with D perhaps matching TRBD1 (5 bases). The CDR3 runs 16 residues. Trimming removed 4 bases from V and 2 bases from J, with 14 bases in between. CDR1 is LNHDA, CDR2 SQIVND, per germline (reference sequence). CDR3 protein: CASSTESRGNTGELFF. The CDR3 bases are TGTGCCAGTAGTACCGAGTCAAGGGGTAACACCGGGGAGCTGTTTTTT.